This TCR beta chain was recorded in a study of T cell responses to AZD1222 COVID-19 vaccine. Concerning this clone itself: Its antigen is unidentified.

TCRdb's table, derived via immunoSEQ multiplex PCR, lists solely in-frame clones and lacks some. The sample consists of about 130,000 clones, about 89% of them appearing once. Findings and caveats of the study: The donor group comprised mostly white British people and more females; the analysis possibly underestimated clonal diversity. When two AZD1222 doses had been given, Spike-specific TCR breadth and depth rose.

The sample was peripheral blood, taken 28 days after the second AZD1222 dose. The clonotype comes from an adult who received the AZD1222 COVID-19 vaccine.

CDR3 nucleotides: TGTGCCAGCAGCCAACAGGGGGCGCGGGGCTACACCTTC. Translation: CASSQQGARGYTF. The chain uses TRBV3-1 (or the pseudogene TRBV3-2) and TRBJ1-2; TRBD1 matches at 8 bases. CDR1 is LGHDT and CDR2 is YNNKEL in the germline V gene (reference sequence). CDR3 length: 13 residues. The junction had 4 bases not matched to a gene; V was cut back by 2 bases and J by 8 bases.